Below are 31 T cell receptor beta chains sequenced from a single sample in a study of shared clonotypes between healthy human individuals (dated by TCRdb to the early 2020s). Library prep was done by the immunoSEQ multiplex PCR assay. Not all clones reach the TCRdb copy of this immuneACCESS table, which keeps in-frame sequences only. Checked studies attribute under half of the gap to unresolved V genes and leave the rest unexplained. This sample has about 1,500,000 clones in its table, and around 97% of those were observed once. The top ten clonotypes cover roughly 1.1% of the sample. Sequencing was carried out using naive CD4+ T cells sorted from blood. Read against the paper, the sample's cell subset or site label means: CD45RA+ positively selected. The receptors stem from a man aged 25 to 40 in good health.

The V gene is TRBV9, the J gene TRBJ2-3; a possible D gene is TRBD1 (5 bases). Germline-derived CDR1 and CDR2 are SGDLS and YYNGEE. This CDR3 is built from 14 residues. Trimming stripped 4 bases from V and 6 bases from J, with 15 bases between. CDR3 sequence: CASSRGPVVDTQYF. DNA for the CDR3: TGTGCCAGCAGCAGGGGCCCGGTAGTCGATACGCAGTATTTT.

Remarks on this clone: Distinct nucleotide sequences in the sample also encode this CDR3. This sequence joins TRBV18 and TRBJ2-3, with D perhaps given as TRBD1 or TRBD2 (6 bases each). V lost 3 bases, J lost 6 bases, and 7 bases lay in between. This CDR3 has 12 amino acids. Germline loops: CDR1 KGHSH, CDR2 LQKENI. This chain's CDR3 is CASSPGGDTQYF. CDR3 in DNA: TGTGCCAGCTCACCGGGGGGCGATACGCAGTATTTT.

The J gene is TRBJ2-5, the V gene TRBV4-1; D ambiguous. CDR1 and CDR2 (germline): MGHRA, YSYEKL. The CDR3 loop spans 14 amino acids. V shed 4 bases and J shed 5 bases, with 14 bases lying between them. In nucleotides, the CDR3 is TGCGCCAGCAGCCCATCGGAGTTGCGGGAGACCCAGTACTTC. Amino acid sequence: CASSPSELRETQYF.

This sequence joins TRBV4-2 and TRBJ2-1; weak D call: TRBD2 (6 bases). Trimming removed 1 base at V and 2 bases at J, with 9 bases between. The V gene's germline CDR1 is LGHNA and CDR2 YNFKEQ. The CDR3 is made up of 15 amino acids. The CDR3 DNA sequence: TGTGCCAGCAGCCAAGCCTCTAGCGCCTACAATGAGCAGTTCTTC. This translates into CASSQASSAYNEQFF.

This chain links TRBV6-5 with TRBJ1-5, with D perhaps TRBD1 (5 bases). Germline CDR1 and CDR2: MNHEY and SVGAGI. V was clipped by 2 bases and J by 7 bases, with 12 bases between them. This CDR3 has 14 residues. The CDR3 bases are TGTGCCAGCAGTTACCGGCAGGGCGCCCAGCCCCAGCATTTT. Translating gives CASSYRQGAQPQHF.

This chain uses TRBV28 with TRBJ1-5; TRBD1 aligns across 9 bases. V lost 5 bases to trimming and J lost 6 bases; unmatched junction nucleotides: 11. CDR3 length: 16 amino acids. From germline, CDR1 is MDHEN and CDR2 SYDVKM. CDR3 nucleotides: TGTGCCAGCAGTACCCCGGGGACAGGGCGCATTCAGCCCCAGCATTTT. This sequence encodes CASSTPGTGRIQPQHF.

CDR3 in amino acids: CSVEGFQGRGDTQYF. CDR3 DNA sequence: TGCAGCGTTGAAGGTTTCCAGGGGAGAGGAGATACGCAGTATTTT. V usage is TRBV29-1 and J usage is TRBJ2-3; possible D gene TRBD1, 6 bases. CDR1 is SQVTM and CDR2 is ANQGSEA in the germline V gene. The CDR3 is 15 residues long. V was shortened by 1 base and J by 5 bases, with 16 bases between the two germline ends.

The V call is TRBV7-2, the J call TRBJ2-3; D is possibly TRBD1 or TRBD2 (6 bases each). The germline gives CDR1 SGHTA, CDR2 FQGNSA. The V end was cut by 5 bases, the J end by 5 bases, with 17 bases between. The CDR3 covers 15 residues. In nucleotides, the CDR3 is TGTGCCAGCAGCCCGGGGGCGGGGTGGGGAGATACGCAGTATTTT. Its translation: CASSPGAGWGDTQYF.

The rearrangement links TRBV5-1 to TRBJ2-5; no clear D. With 4 bases removed from V and 0 bases from J, the gap between germline ends came to 4 bases. CDR3 length: 12 amino acids. Germline V gene data show CDR1 as SGHRS and CDR2 as YFSETQ. The CDR3 DNA reads TGCGCCAGCAGCATAGACCAAGAGACCCAGTACTTC. Protein: CASSIDQETQYF.

The chain employs TRBV11-2 and TRBJ1-1; D may be TRBD1 (5 bases). There are 14 residues in the CDR3. Germline CDR1 SGHAT, CDR2 FQNNGV. V was cut by 4 bases and J by 4 bases, with 13 bases left in between. CDR3 sequence: CASSWGGSGTEAFF. The DNA for the CDR3 is TGTGCCAGCAGCTGGGGCGGGTCGGGCACTGAAGCTTTCTTT.

The chain employs TRBV7-9 and TRBJ2-1; D might be TRBD2 (5 bases). CDR1 SEHNR and CDR2 FQNEAQ come from the germline V gene (reference sequence). V was pared by 5 bases and J by 0 bases, with 20 bases between. CDR3 size: 18 residues. In DNA form, the CDR3 reads TGTGCCAGCAGCCAACTGGAGTTTACGGGGAGCTCCTACAATGAGCAGTTCTTC. It encodes CASSQLEFTGSSYNEQFF.

The genes are TRBV6-1 and TRBJ1-2, with 8 bases identical to TRBD1. The CDR3 consists of 15 residues. V trimming: 2 bases; J trimming: 7 bases; junction bases outside the gene matches: 9. Germline CDR1 is MNHNS and CDR2 is SASEGT. The CDR3 sequence: CASSEPATGVSGYTF. CDR3 in DNA: TGTGCCAGCAGTGAACCTGCGACAGGGGTCTCTGGCTACACCTTC.

The rearrangement joins TRBV7-3 to TRBJ2-3, with TRBD2 matching 9 bases. V shed 2 bases and J 3 bases; nucleotides not matched to a gene: 6. CDR1 is SGHTA and CDR2 is FQGTGA in the germline V gene. The length of the CDR3 is 16 residues. The CDR3 here is CASSLGRGRATDTQYF. The CDR3 nucleotides read TGTGCCAGCAGCTTAGGTCGCGGGAGGGCTACAGATACGCAGTATTTT.

This chain uses TRBV10-3 with TRBJ2-1; 10 bases fit TRBD2. Unmatched junction bases numbered 6, after V lost 4 bases and J lost 12 bases. Germline V gene lookup returns CDR1 ENHRY and CDR2 SYGVKD. The CDR3 covers 13 residues. CDR3 sequence: CAISGTSGVVQFF. The DNA for the CDR3 is TGTGCCATCAGTGGGACTAGCGGCGTAGTGCAGTTCTTC.

The rearrangement links TRBV6-4 to TRBJ2-5; D is undetermined. Germline V gene lookup returns CDR1 MRHNA and CDR2 SNTAGT. The CDR3 covers 13 residues. Trimming left V 1 base short and J 5 bases short, with 8 bases between. The CDR3, as DNA: TGTGCCAGCAGTGACTGCGCATCCGAGACCCAGTACTTC. Protein product: CASSDCASETQYF.

This chain joins TRBV4-2 and TRBJ2-7; TRBD1 matches 11 bases. V gave up 1 base and J gave up 6 bases; unmatched junction bases: 5. Germline V gene lookup returns CDR1 LGHNA and CDR2 YNFKEQ. The CDR3 is 15 amino acids. CDR3 residues: CASSQGTGGISEQYF. In nucleotides, the CDR3 is TGTGCCAGCAGCCAAGGGACAGGGGGCATCAGCGAGCAGTACTTC.

The chain joins TRBV7-9 to TRBJ2-3; 7 nucleotides align to TRBD2. V was pared by 0 bases and J by 6 bases, with 15 bases of the junction left unmatched. The CDR3 has 18 amino acids. From germline, CDR1 is SEHNR and CDR2 FQNEAQ (reference sequence). CDR3 protein: CASSLALGLVGSWDTQYF. CDR3 bases: TGTGCCAGCAGCTTAGCCCTCGGACTAGTCGGGAGTTGGGATACGCAGTATTTT.

The genes are TRBV7-2 and TRBJ1-2; tentatively, D is TRBD1 (6 bases). The CDR3 is 15 amino acids. Deletions cut 5 bases from V and 0 bases from J, with 13 bases between. Germline V lookup: CDR1 SGHTA, CDR2 FQGNSA. The CDR3 coding sequence is TGTGCCAGCAGCGGATGGGACACCCCTAACTATGGCTACACCTTC. Protein product: CASSGWDTPNYGYTF.

This rearrangement joins TRBV25-1 to TRBJ1-1, with TRBD1 as a possible D gene (6 bases). CDR1 is MGHDK, CDR2 SYGVNS, per germline. The ends were cut back, 3 bases at V and 1 base at J, with 9 bases in the middle. The CDR3 has 14 residues. CDR3 DNA: TGTGCCAGCAGTGAGACAGGTTCGAACACTGAAGCTTTCTTT. This codes for CASSETGSNTEAFF.

The rearrangement joins TRBV7-6 to TRBJ2-2, with D perhaps matching TRBD1 (5 bases). Germline values: CDR1 SGHVS, CDR2 FNYEAQ. This CDR3 spans 14 amino acids. V lost 5 bases, J lost 4 bases, and 11 bases lay in between. The CDR3 is CASSRGQPTGELFF. The DNA for the CDR3 is TGTGCCAGCAGCCGCGGACAACCCACCGGGGAGCTGTTTTTT.

The genes are TRBV18 and TRBJ2-7; 8 nucleotides match TRBD1. The CDR3 runs to 17 residues. The V and J ends lost 3 bases and 7 bases, in that order; junction bases with no gene match: 17. CDR1 and CDR2 from the germline V gene are KGHSH and LQKENI. The CDR3 sequence is CASSPGRGARGPSEQYF. CDR3 bases: TGTGCCAGCTCACCCGGGCGGGGCGCCAGGGGGCCGTCAGAGCAGTACTTC.

This clone was counted once. This chain connects TRBV7-9 to TRBJ2-7, with D possibly TRBD2 on 6 matching bases. This CDR3 comprises 16 residues. The germline V gene encodes CDR1 SEHNR and CDR2 FQNEAQ (reference sequence). V dropped 3 bases and J dropped 5 bases, with 20 bases sitting between them. The CDR3 coding sequence is TGTGCCAGCAGCTTCCTAGATCCGGGGGAAAGGCACGAGCAGTACTTC. Its translation: CASSFLDPGERHEQYF.

The chain joins TRBV28 to TRBJ2-7, with 8 bases fitting TRBD2. V trimming: 4 bases; J trimming: 4 bases; junction bases outside the gene matches: 9. Germline CDR1 is MDHEN and CDR2 is SYDVKM. This CDR3 contains 15 residues. In nucleotides, the CDR3 is TGTGCCAGCAGTTCCTACGGGACTAGTTATTACGAGCAGTACTTC. It is translated as CASSSYGTSYYEQYF.

This clone was seen only once. The V call is TRBV10-2, the J call TRBJ1-4; perhaps TRBD1 as D (6 bases). Germline assignment: CDR1 WSHSY and CDR2 SAAADI. The CDR3 spans 12 residues. The V end was cut by 8 bases, the J end by 5 bases, with 9 bases between. The DNA of the CDR3 is TGCGCCAGCGGACAGCCGAATGAAAAACTGTTTTTT. Its protein product is CASGQPNEKLFF.

V usage is TRBV7-8 and J usage is TRBJ2-4, with 8 bases identical to TRBD2. CDR1 SGHVS and CDR2 FQNEAQ come from the germline V gene. Germline trimming cut 6 bases from V and 5 bases from J; bases unmatched to any gene: 15. CDR3 length equals 17 residues. Here the CDR3 reads CASSPTRSGRVENIQYF. CDR3 DNA sequence: TGTGCCAGCAGTCCCACTCGGAGCGGGAGAGTAGAAAACATTCAGTACTTC.

The chain links TRBV9 to TRBJ2-1; D gene uncertain. The CDR3 contains 15 residues. Trimming cost V 4 bases and J 3 bases, with 14 bases left between them. The V gene's germline CDR1 is SGDLS and CDR2 YYNGEE. The CDR3 reads CASSLGPQSYNEQFF. The CDR3 nucleotides read TGTGCCAGCAGCCTAGGGCCACAAAGCTACAATGAGCAGTTCTTC. The whole variable domain, filled in from reference TRBV9 and TRBJ2-1, reads DSGVTQTPKHLITATGQRVTLRCSPRSGDLSVYWYQQSLDQGLQFLIQYYNGEERAKGNILERFSAQQFPDLHSELNLSSLELGDSALYFCASSLGPQSYNEQFFGPGTRLTVL.

The gene calls are TRBV14 and TRBJ2-5, with TRBD1 identical over 8 bases. This CDR3 is 15 amino acids long. In germline, CDR1 is SGHDN, CDR2 FVKESK. Trimming took 0 bases from V and 5 from J; bases not matched to a gene: 5. The CDR3 sequence: CASSQDAGGRETQYF. The CDR3 DNA is TGTGCCAGCAGCCAAGATGCAGGGGGCAGGGAGACCCAGTACTTC.

This clone has only one observation. The chain recombines TRBV7-9 with TRBJ1-1, with D perhaps matching TRBD1 (5 bases). The CDR3 consists of 15 residues. V dropped 4 bases and J dropped 1 base, with 13 bases sitting between them. The germline CDR1 and CDR2 sequences are SEHNR and FQNEAQ (reference sequence). CDR3 region: CASSSSGNANTEAFF. The CDR3 DNA follows: TGTGCCAGCAGCTCCTCAGGGAATGCGAACACTGAAGCTTTCTTT.

A remark on this clone: Different DNA sequences within this sample yield the same CDR3. This chain links TRBV14 with TRBJ1-3, with D unclear. The germline CDR1 and CDR2 sequences are SGHDN and FVKESK. This CDR3 contains 12 residues. V lost 1 base and J lost 4, with 2 bases in between. The CDR3 region has the DNA TGTGCCAGCAGCCAAGCAGGAAACACCATATATTTT. It encodes CASSQAGNTIYF.

V is TRBV28 and J is TRBJ1-2; 11 bases agree with TRBD1. This CDR3 comprises 13 residues. CDR1 MDHEN and CDR2 SYDVKM come from the germline V gene. Unmatched junction bases numbered 4, after V lost 6 bases and J lost 7 bases. DNA of the CDR3: TGTGCCAGCAGGGACAGGGGGCCGGGTGGCTACACCTTC. Its translation is CASRDRGPGGYTF.

V gene TRBV9 combines with J gene TRBJ2-1; tentative D call: TRBD2 (6 bases). Germline CDR1 reads SGDLS; CDR2 reads YYNGEE. V lost 5 bases and J 0 bases, leaving 15 bases between the germline ends. The CDR3 covers 16 residues. CDR3 sequence reads: CASSLTAGSSYNEQFF. In DNA form, the CDR3 reads TGTGCCAGCAGTCTTACAGCGGGCAGCTCCTACAATGAGCAGTTCTTC.